This TCR beta chain stems from a study of T cell repertoires in cytomegalovirus infection. Findings and caveats of the study: HLA-C-restricted, CMV-specific TCR beta clonotypes were dominant ex vivo.

This clonotype was seen ten or more times. Its antigen is undetermined. The CDR3 consists of 13 residues. V was trimmed by 8 bases and J by 3 bases, leaving 10 bases between them. The germline CDR1 and CDR2 sequences are ENHRY and SYGVKD. TCRdb fed the reads into MiXCR, producing one record per CDR3 protein. The repertoire holds 490,000 or so distinct CDR3 sequences, about 11% seen once, with about 9.4% in the top ten. This receptor was obtained from a human donor in good health (CMV status not recorded). Some clones in this sample may be carry-over from other donors' samples. This rearrangement joins TRBV10-3 to TRBJ1-4, with D possibly matching TRBD1 (5 bases). Sequencing input: PBMCs. The CDR3 loop reads CAIRMGPNEKLFF. The DNA for the CDR3 is TGTGCCATCCGGATGGGACCTAATGAAAAACTGTTTTTT.